One T cell receptor beta chain is described in this entry. Its antigen is currently unknown. Constant-segment-primed 5'RACE gave TCR alpha and TCR beta cDNA libraries with sample barcodes and UMIs. TCRdb re-called the 5' RACE reads with MiXCR, one entry per CDR3 protein. The table shows 150,000 or so distinct CDR3 sequences, with around 30% occurring only once. V shed 4 bases, J shed 5 bases, and the junction held 1 base outside the gene matches. CDR3 length: 13 residues. Germline V gives CDR1 SNHLY, CDR2 FYNNEI. The entry originates in a study of T-cell memory formation after mild COVID-19. Study results and limitations: A subset of responding clones appeared in pre-infection memory, suggesting cross-reactive memory joined.

Sequencing used PBMCs or a T cell subset sorted from them (not recorded which). The sequence was collected from an adult woman who had mild COVID-19 (a few samples of this study predate the infection). Cell type and time point are not known. This chain connects TRBV2 to TRBJ2-2; 7 nucleotides align to TRBD1. The CDR3 DNA follows: TGTGCCAGCAGTGGACAGGGAACCGGGGAGCTGTTTTTT. Protein sequence: CASSGQGTGELFF.